The clone carrying this TCR beta chain was seen only a few times. Its antigen is still unknown. The germline CDR1 and CDR2 sequences are LGHDT and YNNKEL (reference sequence). This CDR3 comprises 17 residues. V lost 1 base, J lost 2 bases, and 8 bases stayed unmatched. This specimen comes from a study of T cell repertoires in cytomegalovirus infection. Overall study findings and caveats: Clonotypes of TCR beta that were HLA-C-restricted and CMV-specific dominated the ex vivo response.

TCRdb reprocessed the reads via MiXCR and lists one record per CDR3 protein. In the table there are 200,000 to 300,000 distinct CDR3 sequences, about 5.9% of which are singletons. The sequencing input was PBMCs. This chain uses TRBV3-1 with TRBJ2-1; 7 bases align to TRBD1. The origin of this receptor is a human donor in good health (CMV status not recorded). Some clones in this sample may be carry-over from other donors' samples. The CDR3 nucleotides read TGTGCCAGCAGCCAAGGTCTGCGGACAGGAGCCTACAATGAGCAGTTCTTC. Amino acids: CASSQGLRTGAYNEQFF.